This is a list of T cell receptor beta chains from one sample in a study of OX40 agonist ivuxolimab in advanced cancers. Profiled with immunoSEQ multiplex PCR; TCRdb holds only in-frame clones, not every one. The table shows 81,000 or so clones, with roughly 91% occurring only once. The sequencing used CD4+ or CD8+ T cells sorted from blood, collected in a trial of the OX40 agonist ivuxolimab. The receptors come from an adult with an advanced solid tumor such as melanoma, head and neck, liver or kidney cancer. Both conserved end residues are part of each CDR3. A D gene is named only where the DNA matches it firmly. Clone sizes are given selectively: once, few, many, or a class where the clone is expanded.

v_call	j_call	clone_size	d_call	cdr3_aa	cdr3_nt
TRBV6-1	TRBJ2-1	NA	TRBD1	CASSVEDRVSYNEQFF	TGTGCCAGCAGTGTTGAGGACAGGGTATCCTACAATGAGCAGTTCTTC
TRBV29-1	TRBJ1-5	few	NA	CSVVLGVANQPQHF	TGCAGCGTTGTCCTAGGGGTTGCGAATCAGCCCCAGCATTTT
TRBV27	TRBJ2-7	NA	TRBD1	CASSSSDRGAYEQYF	TGTGCCAGCAGTTCCTCGGACAGGGGGGCTTACGAGCAGTACTTC
TRBV5-4	TRBJ1-3	NA	NA	CASSLGFDTIYF	TGTGCCAGCAGCTTGGGGTTCGACACCATATATTTT
TRBV29-1	TRBJ2-7	once	NA	CSVRLGTAFYEQYF	TGCAGCGTGAGGCTCGGGACTGCTTTCTACGAGCAGTACTTC
TRBV27	TRBJ2-7	NA	NA	CASSLTSTSYEQYF	TGTGCCAGCAGTTTAACTAGTACCTCCTACGAGCAGTACTTC
TRBV27	TRBJ2-1	NA	NA	CASGRSWVPNEQFF	TGTGCCAGCGGCCGAAGCTGGGTGCCGAATGAGCAGTTCTTC
TRBV10-3	TRBJ2-7	NA	NA	CAISPPGVLPLIEHEQYF	TGTGCCATCAGCCCCCCCGGGGTATTACCCCTAATCGAGCACGAGCAGTACTTC
TRBV27	TRBJ2-2	NA	TRBD1	CASNGQGRDTGELFF	TGTGCCAGCAATGGACAGGGTCGGGACACCGGGGAGCTGTTTTTT
TRBV27	TRBJ1-1	NA	NA	CASSLVQNTEAFF	TGTGCCAGCAGTTTAGTACAGAACACTGAAGCTTTCTTT
TRBV7-8	TRBJ1-2	NA	NA	CASSLAQRAANYGYTF	TGTGCCAGCAGCTTAGCCCAGCGGGCCGCTAACTATGGCTACACCTTC
TRBV5-4	TRBJ1-5	NA	NA	CASSLAGSNQPQHF	TGTGCCAGCAGCTTGGCAGGGTCTAATCAGCCCCAGCATTTT
TRBV7-3	TRBJ1-1	NA	NA	CASSSGVRNTEAFF	TGTGCCAGCAGCTCCGGGGTGCGGAACACTGAAGCTTTCTTT
TRBV9	TRBJ2-7	NA	TRBD1	CASSAQGESYEQYF	TGTGCCAGCAGCGCACAGGGGGAGTCCTACGAGCAGTACTTC
TRBV12-5	TRBJ1-2	NA	NA	CASGFGGANYGYTF	TGTGCTAGTGGTTTCGGGGGGGCTAACTATGGCTACACCTTC
TRBV9	TRBJ1-3	NA	NA	CASSVLEGVPGNTIYF	TGTGCCAGCAGCGTACTGGAGGGAGTCCCTGGAAACACCATATATTTT
TRBV7-7	TRBJ1-5	once	NA	CASTNPSRGPRNQPQHF	TGTGCCAGCACCAACCCCTCCAGGGGTCCTCGCAATCAGCCCCAGCATTTT